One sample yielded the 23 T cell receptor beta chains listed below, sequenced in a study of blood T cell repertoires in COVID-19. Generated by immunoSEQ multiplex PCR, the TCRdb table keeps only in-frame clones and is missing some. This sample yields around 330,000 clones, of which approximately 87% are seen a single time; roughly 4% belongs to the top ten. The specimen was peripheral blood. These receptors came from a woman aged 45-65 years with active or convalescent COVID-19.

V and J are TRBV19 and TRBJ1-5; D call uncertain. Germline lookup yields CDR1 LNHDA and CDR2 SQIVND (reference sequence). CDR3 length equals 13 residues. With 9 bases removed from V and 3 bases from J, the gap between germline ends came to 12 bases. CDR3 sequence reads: CASSPLFNQPQHF. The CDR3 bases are TGTGCCAGCTCGCCCCTATTCAATCAGCCCCAGCATTTT. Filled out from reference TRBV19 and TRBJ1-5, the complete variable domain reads DGGITQSPKYLFRKEGQNVTLSCEQNLNHDAMYWYRQDPGQGLRLIYYSQIVNDFQKGDIAEGYSVSREKKESFPLTVTSAQKNPTAFYLCASSPLFNQPQHFGDGTRLSIL.

The CDR3 here is CASRRGQRPPSEQYF. Here the CDR3 DNA reads TGTGCCAGCAGACGGGGACAGCGCCCTCCCTCCGAGCAGTACTTC. J is TRBJ2-7 and V is TRBV6-5, with 7 bases aligning to TRBD1. This CDR3 contains 15 residues. V lost 6 bases, J lost 6 bases, and 14 bases stayed unmatched. Germline V gene data show CDR1 as MNHEY and CDR2 as SVGAGI.

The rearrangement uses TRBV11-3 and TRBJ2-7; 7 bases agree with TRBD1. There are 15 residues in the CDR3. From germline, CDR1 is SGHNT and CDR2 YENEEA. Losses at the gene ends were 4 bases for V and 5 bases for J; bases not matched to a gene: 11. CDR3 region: CASSSSGTEVHEQYF. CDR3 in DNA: TGTGCCAGCAGCTCTTCCGGGACAGAGGTCCACGAGCAGTACTTC. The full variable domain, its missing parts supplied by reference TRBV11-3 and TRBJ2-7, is EAGVVQSPRYKIIEKKQPVAFWCNPISGHNTLYWYLQNLGQGPELLIRYENEEAVDDSQLPKDRFSAERLKGVDSTLKIQPAELGDSAVYLCASSSSGTEVHEQYFGPGTRLTVT.

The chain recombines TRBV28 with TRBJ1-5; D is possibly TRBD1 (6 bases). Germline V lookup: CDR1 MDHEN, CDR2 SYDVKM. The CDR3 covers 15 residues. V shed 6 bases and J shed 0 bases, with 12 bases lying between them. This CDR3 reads CASSPLGGSNQPQHF. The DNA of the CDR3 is TGTGCCAGCAGCCCGTTAGGGGGTAGCAATCAGCCCCAGCATTTT.

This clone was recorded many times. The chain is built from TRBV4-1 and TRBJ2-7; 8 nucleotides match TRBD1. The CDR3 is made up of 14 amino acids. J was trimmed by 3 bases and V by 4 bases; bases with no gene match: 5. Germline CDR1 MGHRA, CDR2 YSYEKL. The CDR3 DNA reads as TGCGCCAGCAGCCCCCGGACAGGGAGCTACGAGCAGTACTTC. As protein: CASSPRTGSYEQYF.

This CDR3 is CASSLGANRGPENQPQHF. The DNA for the CDR3 is TGTGCCAGCAGCTTGGGTGCTAACAGGGGGCCGGAGAATCAGCCCCAGCATTTT. The chain is built from TRBV5-5 and TRBJ1-5; TRBD1 agrees at 9 bases. The length of the CDR3 is 18 residues. Germline assignment: CDR1 SGHKS and CDR2 YYEKEE (reference sequence). With 0 bases clipped from V and 4 bases from J, the junction kept 11 bases outside the gene matches.

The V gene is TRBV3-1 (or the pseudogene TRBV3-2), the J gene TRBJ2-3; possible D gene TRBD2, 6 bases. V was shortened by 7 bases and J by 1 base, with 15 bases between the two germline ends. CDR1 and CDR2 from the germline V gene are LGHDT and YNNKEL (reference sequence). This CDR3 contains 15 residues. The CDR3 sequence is CASTETASGTDTQYF. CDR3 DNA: TGTGCCAGCACCGAAACGGCTAGCGGCACAGATACGCAGTATTTT.

The CDR3 sequence is CSASRGRTEAFF. The CDR3 nucleotides are TGCAGTGCTAGTCGGGGTCGGACTGAAGCTTTCTTT. J is TRBJ1-1 and V is TRBV20-1, with unresolved D. This CDR3 has 12 amino acids. Germline-derived CDR1 and CDR2 are DFQATT and SNEGSKA (reference sequence). Trimming took 3 bases from V and 5 from J, leaving 10 bases between them.

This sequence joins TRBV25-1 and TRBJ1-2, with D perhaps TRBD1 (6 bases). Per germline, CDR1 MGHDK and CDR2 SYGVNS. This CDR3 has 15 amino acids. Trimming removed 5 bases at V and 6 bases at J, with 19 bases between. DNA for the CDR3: TGTGCCAGCAGTAGCACCCTAACAGGGCTGCATGGCTACACCTTC. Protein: CASSSTLTGLHGYTF.

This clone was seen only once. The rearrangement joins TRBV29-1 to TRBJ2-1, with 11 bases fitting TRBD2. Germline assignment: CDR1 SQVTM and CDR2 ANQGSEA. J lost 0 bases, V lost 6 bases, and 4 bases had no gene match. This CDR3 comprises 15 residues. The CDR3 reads CSVTLAGGSYNEQFF. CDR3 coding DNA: TGCAGCGTAACTCTAGCGGGGGGCTCCTACAATGAGCAGTTCTTC.

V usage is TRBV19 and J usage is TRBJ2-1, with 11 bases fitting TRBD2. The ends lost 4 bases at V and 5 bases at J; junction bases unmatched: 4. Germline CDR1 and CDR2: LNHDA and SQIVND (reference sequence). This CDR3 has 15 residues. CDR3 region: CASSKRLAGHNEQFF. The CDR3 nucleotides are TGTGCCAGTAGTAAACGACTAGCGGGGCACAATGAGCAGTTCTTC.

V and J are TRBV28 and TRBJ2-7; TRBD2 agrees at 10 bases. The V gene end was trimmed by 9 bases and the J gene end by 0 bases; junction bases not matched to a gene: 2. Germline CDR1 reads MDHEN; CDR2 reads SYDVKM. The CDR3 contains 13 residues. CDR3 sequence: CASTSGNSYEQYF. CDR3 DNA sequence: TGTGCCAGTACTAGCGGGAACTCCTACGAGCAGTACTTC.

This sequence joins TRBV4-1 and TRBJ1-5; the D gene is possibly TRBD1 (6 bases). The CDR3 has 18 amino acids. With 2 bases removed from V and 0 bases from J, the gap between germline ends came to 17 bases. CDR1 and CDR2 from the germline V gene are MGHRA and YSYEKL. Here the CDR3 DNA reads TGCGCCAGCAGCCAAATAAGGGCAGGGGTGGTTAGCAATCAGCCCCAGCATTTT. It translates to CASSQIRAGVVSNQPQHF.

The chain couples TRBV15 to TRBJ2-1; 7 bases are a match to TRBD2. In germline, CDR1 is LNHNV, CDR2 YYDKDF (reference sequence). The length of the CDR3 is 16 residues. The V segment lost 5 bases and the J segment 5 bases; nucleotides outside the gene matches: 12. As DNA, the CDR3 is TGTGCCACCAGCGCGCTAAGGACTAGTCGACACAATGAGCAGTTCTTC. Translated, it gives CATSALRTSRHNEQFF.

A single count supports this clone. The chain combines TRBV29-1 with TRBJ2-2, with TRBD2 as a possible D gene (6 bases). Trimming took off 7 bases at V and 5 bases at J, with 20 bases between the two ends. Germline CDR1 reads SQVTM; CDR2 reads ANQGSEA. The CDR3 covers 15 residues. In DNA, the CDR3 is TGCAGCGCCCGGGGACCGGGGGTAGGAACCGGGGAGCTGTTTTTT. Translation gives CSARGPGVGTGELFF.

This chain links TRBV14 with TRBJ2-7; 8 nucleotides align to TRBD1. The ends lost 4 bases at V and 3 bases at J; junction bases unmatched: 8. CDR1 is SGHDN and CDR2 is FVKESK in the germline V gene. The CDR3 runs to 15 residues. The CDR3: CASSPGQGSRYEQYF. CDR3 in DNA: TGTGCCAGCAGCCCCGGACAGGGATCGCGCTACGAGCAGTACTTC.

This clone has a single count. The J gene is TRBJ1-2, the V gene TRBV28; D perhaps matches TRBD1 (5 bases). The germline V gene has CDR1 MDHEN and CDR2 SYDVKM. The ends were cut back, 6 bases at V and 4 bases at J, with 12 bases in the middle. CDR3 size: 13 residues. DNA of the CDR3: TGTGCCAGCAGGTTGCAGGGAATCTATGGCTACACCTTC. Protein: CASRLQGIYGYTF.

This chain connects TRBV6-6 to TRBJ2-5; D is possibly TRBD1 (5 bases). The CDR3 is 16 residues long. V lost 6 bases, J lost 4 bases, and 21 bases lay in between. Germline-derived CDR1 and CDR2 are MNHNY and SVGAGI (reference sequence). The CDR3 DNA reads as TGTGCCAGCAGCCTATCCTTTACAGGTCGCCGAGAGACCCAGTACTTC. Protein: CASSLSFTGRRETQYF.

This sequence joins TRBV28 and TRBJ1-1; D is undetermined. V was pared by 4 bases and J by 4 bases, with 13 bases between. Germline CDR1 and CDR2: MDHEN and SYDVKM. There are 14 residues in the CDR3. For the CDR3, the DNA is TGTGCCAGCAGTTACACTCGGGGAACCACTGAAGCTTTCTTT. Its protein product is CASSYTRGTTEAFF. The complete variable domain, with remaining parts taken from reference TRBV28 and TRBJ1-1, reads DVKVTQSSRYLVKRTGEKVFLECVQDMDHENMFWYRQDPGLGLRLIYFSYDVKMKEKGDIPEGYSVSREKKERFSLILESASTNQTSMYLCASSYTRGTTEAFFGQGTRLTVV.

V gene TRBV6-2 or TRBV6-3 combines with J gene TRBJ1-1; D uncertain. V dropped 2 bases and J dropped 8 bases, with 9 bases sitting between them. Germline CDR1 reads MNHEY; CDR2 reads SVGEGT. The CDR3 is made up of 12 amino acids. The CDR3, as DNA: TGTGCCAGCAGTTACCTGACTGAAGAAGCTTTCTTT. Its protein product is CASSYLTEEAFF.

In DNA form, the CDR3 reads TGTGCCAGTAGTATAGACACAGGGGCGACGCAGTATTTT. Its translation: CASSIDTGATQYF. This chain connects TRBV19 to TRBJ2-3, with TRBD1 identical over 7 bases. The CDR3 spans 13 residues. Germline CDR1 is LNHDA and CDR2 is SQIVND (reference sequence). With 0 bases clipped from V and 9 bases from J, the junction kept 3 bases outside the gene matches.

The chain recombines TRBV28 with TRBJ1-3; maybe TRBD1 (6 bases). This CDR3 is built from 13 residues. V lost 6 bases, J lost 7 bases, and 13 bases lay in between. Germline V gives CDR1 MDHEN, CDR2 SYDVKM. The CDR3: CASSQQGLNTIYF. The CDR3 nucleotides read TGTGCCAGCAGCCAACAGGGATTGAACACCATATATTTT.

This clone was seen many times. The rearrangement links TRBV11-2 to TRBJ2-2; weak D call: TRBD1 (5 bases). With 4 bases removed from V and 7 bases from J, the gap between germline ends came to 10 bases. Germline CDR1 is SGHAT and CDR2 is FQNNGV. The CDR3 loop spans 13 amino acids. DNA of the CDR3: TGTGCCAGCAGCTCCTCAGGGATCGGGGAGCTGTTTTTT. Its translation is CASSSSGIGELFF. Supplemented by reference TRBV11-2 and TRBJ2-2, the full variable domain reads EAGVAQSPRYKIIEKRQSVAFWCNPISGHATLYWYQQILGQGPKLLIQFQNNGVVDDSQLPKDRFSAERLKGVDSTLKIQPAKLEDSAVYLCASSSSGIGELFFGEGSRLTVL.